These T cell receptor beta chains were read from a single sample in a study of CD8 T cells in Susac syndrome. TCRdb re-called the immunoSEQ multiplex PCR reads through MiXCR, storing one row per CDR3 protein. This repertoire shows about 250,000 distinct CDR3 sequences, around 93% found once; its top ten account for roughly 0.07%. The sequenced sample was CD4+ T cells from PBMCs. These TCRs come from a human donor with multiple sclerosis. The CDR3 runs from the conserved cysteine through the conserved F or W. D genes are given only for firm matches. Not all rows give a size; the values are once, few, many and, for expanded clones, a class.

>few|TRBJ1-1|TRBD1|TRBV6-1
TGTGCCAGCAGCAACAGGGGACGGAACACTGAAGCTTTCTTT
CASSNRGRNTEAFF
>-|TRBJ2-3|-|TRBV2
TGTGCCAGCAGTGAACGGCTAGCGAGCACAGATACGCAGTATTTT
CASSERLASTDTQYF
>-|TRBJ2-3|-|TRBV6-5
TGTGCCAGCAGCTACCAGGATAGGGGGACGGATACGCAGTATTTT
CASSYQDRGTDTQYF
>-|TRBJ1-5|-|TRBV5-6
TGTGCCAGCAGTTCACGGGGTAACTATCAGCCCCAGCATTTT
CASSSRGNYQPQHF
>-|TRBJ1-1|TRBD1|TRBV18
TGTGCCAGCTCCCCTACCCCGCAGGACGGGACAGGGGCTTTCTTT
CASSPTPQDGTGAFF
>-|TRBJ1-6|-|TRBV12-3/TRBV12-4
TGTGCCAGCAGTTTATTAGGGGATACACCCCTCCACTTT
CASSLLGDTPLHF
>-|TRBJ1-1|-|TRBV5-1
TGCGCCAGCAGCTTGGCCATCGGGACTAACACTGAAGCTTTCTTT
CASSLAIGTNTEAFF
>-|TRBJ1-2|-|TRBV5-4
TGTGCCAGCAGCTTGGTAGGGGGGGCAGGCTACACCTTC
CASSLVGGAGYTF
>once|TRBJ2-5|-|TRBV6-1
TGTGCCAGCAGTGAACAATTGAGTTTTTTTGAGACCCAGTACTTC
CASSEQLSFFETQYF
>few|TRBJ1-1|TRBD1|TRBV4-1
TGCGCCAGCAGCCCTCGACAGGGGAGGACTGAAGCTTTCTTT
CASSPRQGRTEAFF
>-|TRBJ1-2|-|TRBV19
TGTGCCAGTAGTAGGGGGATCGGACGGATATTTGGCTACACCTTC
CASSRGIGRIFGYTF
>-|TRBJ2-3|TRBD2|TRBV29-1
TGCAGCGTTGACCAAGCGGGAGTCGGACCAGATACGCAGTATTTT
CSVDQAGVGPDTQYF
>-|TRBJ1-5|TRBD1|TRBV5-8
TGTGCCAGCAGCTTTGGGACAGGATCTTATAGCAATCAGCCCCAGCATTTT
CASSFGTGSYSNQPQHF
>-|TRBJ2-3|TRBD1|TRBV6-1
TGTGCCAGCCAACAGGGGGCAGATACGCAGTATTTT
CASQQGADTQYF
>-|TRBJ2-1|-|TRBV5-1
TGCGCCAGCACAATAGGGGCGCGCAATGAGCAGTTCTTC
CASTIGARNEQFF
>once|TRBJ2-1|-|TRBV6-2/TRBV6-3
TGTGCCAGCAGTTATAGAGTCCATGAGCAGTTCTTC
CASSYRVHEQFF
>-|TRBJ2-3|TRBD2|TRBV9
TGTGCCAGCAGCCCTAGCGGGAGGAGCACAGATACGCAGTATTTT
CASSPSGRSTDTQYF
>-|TRBJ2-1|-|TRBV15
TGTGCCACCAGCAGAGACCGCCTAGCGAGGGATGAGCAGTTCTTC
CATSRDRLARDEQFF
>-|TRBJ1-3|-|TRBV9
TGTGCCAGCAGCGTCCCGACACCTGGAAACACCATATATTTT
CASSVPTPGNTIYF
>-|TRBJ2-1|-|TRBV7-9
TGTGCCAGCAGCCTACCGTCGGCTAGGGCCAATGAGCAGTTCTTC
CASSLPSARANEQFF
>-|TRBJ2-5|-|TRBV20-1
TGCAGTGCCGTAGTAGGGGTAGAGACCCAGTACTTC
CSAVVGVETQYF
>-|TRBJ2-1|-|TRBV29-1
TGCAGCGTTGAAGAGGTTTACAATGAGCAGTTCTTC
CSVEEVYNEQFF
>-|TRBJ1-3|-|TRBV29-1
TGCAGCGTGCTAGACCGAAACACCATATATTTT
CSVLDRNTIYF
>-|TRBJ1-5|TRBD1|TRBV6-1
TGTGCCAGCAGGAGTCCCGGGACAGGGACGGATAGCAATCAGCCCCAGCATTTT
CASRSPGTGTDSNQPQHF
>few|TRBJ2-3|-|TRBV27
TGTGCCAGCAGTTTACTTAGCACAGATACGCAGTATTTT
CASSLLSTDTQYF